This TCR beta chain was recorded in a study of T-cell reconstitution after alpha-beta-depleted transplantation in children. Unique molecular identifiers were used to barcode this TCRbeta library. TCRdb reprocessed the PCR reads via MiXCR and lists one record per CDR3 protein. Among 600,000 to 700,000 distinct CDR3 sequences listed, around 17% were seen once. This clonotype was counted many times. This clonotype was obtained from a human donor who donated a stem cell graft to a child with acute myeloid leukemia. The source was PBMCs from the stem cell graft donor, collected from the stem cell graft.

CDR3 sequence (DNA): TGCAGTCGCGAGACAGGGGTGAACACTGAAGCTTTCTTT. This sequence encodes CSRETGVNTEAFF. The chain combines TRBV20-1 with TRBJ1-1, with 8 bases identical to TRBD1. The CDR3 covers 13 residues. Germline CDR1 and CDR2: DFQATT and SNEGSKA (reference sequence). V was clipped by 8 bases and J by 0 bases; unmatched bases: 5.